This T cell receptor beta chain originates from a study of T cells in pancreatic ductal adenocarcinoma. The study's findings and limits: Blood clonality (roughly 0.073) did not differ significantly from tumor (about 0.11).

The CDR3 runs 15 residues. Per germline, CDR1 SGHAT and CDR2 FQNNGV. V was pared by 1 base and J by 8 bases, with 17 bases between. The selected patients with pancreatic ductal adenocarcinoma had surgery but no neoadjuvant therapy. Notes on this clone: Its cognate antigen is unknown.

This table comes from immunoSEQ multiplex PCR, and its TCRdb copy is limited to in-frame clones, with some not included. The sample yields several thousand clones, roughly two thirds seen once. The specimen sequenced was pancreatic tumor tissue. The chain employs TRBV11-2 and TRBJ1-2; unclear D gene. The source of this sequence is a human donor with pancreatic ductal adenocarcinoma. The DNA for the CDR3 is TGTGCCAGCAGCTTAGGTAATGGCGTAGGAGACGGCTACACCTTC. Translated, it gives CASSLGNGVGDGYTF.